This T cell receptor (beta chain) is drawn from a study of human T cells and chemical hapten exposure. This clonotype was counted ten times or more. Its antigen is still unknown. Time point reported: patch test 1, 2 weeks after DPC sensitization. The treatment is: therapeutic diphenylcyclopropenone sensitization with weekly scalp DPC. Trimming took 0 bases from V and 0 from J, leaving 11 bases between them. CDR1 is SGDLS and CDR2 is YYNGEE in the germline V gene. The CDR3 length is 16 residues. MiXCR, applied by TCRdb to the RACE reads, yields one record per CDR3 protein. The data contain some 340,000 distinct CDR3 sequences, about 7% of them seen just once; the ten biggest clones take up roughly 7.9%. Study outcomes and limitations: Significantly greater numbers of large CDR3 similarity clusters came from expanded TCRs than from controls.

The V call is TRBV9, the J call TRBJ2-3; no reliable D call. This TCR derives from a woman aged 18 to 35 with alopecia areata. Some clones in this sample may be carry-over from other donors' samples. The starting material was whole blood, obtained in connection with sensitization to the hapten diphenylcyclopropenone (DPC). CDR3 protein: CASSVGVTSSTDTQYF. The DNA of the CDR3 is TGTGCCAGCAGCGTAGGAGTAACGAGTAGCACAGATACGCAGTATTTT.